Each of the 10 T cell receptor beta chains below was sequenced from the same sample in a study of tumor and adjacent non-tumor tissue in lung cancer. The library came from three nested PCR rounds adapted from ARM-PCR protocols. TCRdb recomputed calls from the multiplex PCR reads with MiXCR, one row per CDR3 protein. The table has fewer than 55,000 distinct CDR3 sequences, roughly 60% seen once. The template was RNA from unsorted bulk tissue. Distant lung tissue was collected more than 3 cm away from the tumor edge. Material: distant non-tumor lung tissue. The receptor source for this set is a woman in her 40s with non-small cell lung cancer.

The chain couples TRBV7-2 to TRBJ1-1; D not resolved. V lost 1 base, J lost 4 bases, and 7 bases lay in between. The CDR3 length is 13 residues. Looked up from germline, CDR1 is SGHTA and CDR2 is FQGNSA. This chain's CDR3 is CASSLGETTEAFF. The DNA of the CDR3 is TGTGCCAGCAGCTTAGGGGAGACCACTGAAGCTTTCTTT.

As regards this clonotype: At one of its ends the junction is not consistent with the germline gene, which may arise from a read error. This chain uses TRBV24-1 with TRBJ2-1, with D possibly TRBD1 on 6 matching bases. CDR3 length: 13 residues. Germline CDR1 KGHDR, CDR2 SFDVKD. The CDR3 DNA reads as TGTGTCACCCAGCCAGGGGCGAACAATGAGCAGTTCTTC. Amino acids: CVTQPGANNEQFF.

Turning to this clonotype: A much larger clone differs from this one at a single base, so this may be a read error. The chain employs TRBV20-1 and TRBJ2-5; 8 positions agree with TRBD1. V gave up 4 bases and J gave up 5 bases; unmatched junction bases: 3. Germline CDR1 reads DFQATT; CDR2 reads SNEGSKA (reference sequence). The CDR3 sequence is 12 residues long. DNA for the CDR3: TGCAGTGCTACAGACAGGGGTGAGACCCAGTACTTC. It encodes CSATDRGETQYF.

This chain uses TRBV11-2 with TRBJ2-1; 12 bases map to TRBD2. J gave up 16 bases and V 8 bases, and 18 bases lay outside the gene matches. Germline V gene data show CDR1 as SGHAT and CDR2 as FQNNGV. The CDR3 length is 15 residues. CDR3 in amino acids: CASALDRASGRGEFF. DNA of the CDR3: TGTGCCAGCGCCTTAGATAGGGCTAGCGGGAGGGGTGAATTCTTC.

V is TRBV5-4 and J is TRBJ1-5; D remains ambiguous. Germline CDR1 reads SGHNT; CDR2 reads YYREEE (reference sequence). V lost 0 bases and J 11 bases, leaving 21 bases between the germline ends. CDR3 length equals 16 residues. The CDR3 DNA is TGTGCCAGCAGCTTGGACCTACATCCAAAGCAATCAGCCCAGCATTTT. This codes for CASSLDLHPKQSAQHF.

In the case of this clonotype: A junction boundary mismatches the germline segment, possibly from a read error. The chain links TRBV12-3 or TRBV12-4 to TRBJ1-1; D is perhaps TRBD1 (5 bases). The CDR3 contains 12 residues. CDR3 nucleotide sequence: TGTGCCAACAGTTTTCAGGGACTTGAAGCTGTCTTT. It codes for CANSFQGLEAVF.

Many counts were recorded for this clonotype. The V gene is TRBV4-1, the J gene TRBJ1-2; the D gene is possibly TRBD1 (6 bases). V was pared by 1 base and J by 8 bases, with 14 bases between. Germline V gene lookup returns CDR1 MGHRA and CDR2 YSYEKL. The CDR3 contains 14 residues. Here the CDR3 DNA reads TGCGCCAGCAGCCAAGGAAACAGGGACTGGGGCTACACCTTC. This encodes CASSQGNRDWGYTF.

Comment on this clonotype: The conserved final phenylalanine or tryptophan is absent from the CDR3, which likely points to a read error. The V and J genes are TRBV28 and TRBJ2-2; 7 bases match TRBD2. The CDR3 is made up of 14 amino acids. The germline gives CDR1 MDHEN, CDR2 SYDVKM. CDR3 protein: CDSSRAGVTGELFI. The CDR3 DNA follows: TGTGACAGCAGCCGCGCGGGGGTCACCGGGGAGCTGTTTATA.

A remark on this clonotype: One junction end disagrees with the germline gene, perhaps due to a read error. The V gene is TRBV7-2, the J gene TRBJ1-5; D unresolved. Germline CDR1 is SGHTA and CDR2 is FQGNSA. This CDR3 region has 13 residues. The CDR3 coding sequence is TGTGTCAGCAGCCAGTTCCAGAATCAGCCCCAGCATTTT. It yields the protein CVSSQFQNQPQHF.

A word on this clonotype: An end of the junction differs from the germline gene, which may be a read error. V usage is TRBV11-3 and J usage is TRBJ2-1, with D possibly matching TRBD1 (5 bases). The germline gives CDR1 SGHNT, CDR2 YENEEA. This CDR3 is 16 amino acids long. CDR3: CASSPRPRGSYNEQFF. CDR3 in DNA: TGTGCCTCCAGCCCAAGACCTAGGGGCTCCTACAATGAGCAGTTCTTT. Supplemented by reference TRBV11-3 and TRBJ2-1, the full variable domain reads EAGVVQSPRYKIIEKKQPVAFWCNPISGHNTLYWYLQNLGQGPELLIRYENEEAVDDSQLPKDRFSAERLKGVDSTLKIQPAELGDSAVYLCASSPRPRGSYNEQFFGPGTRLTVL.